This TCR beta chain stems from a study of T cells after posttransplantation cyclophosphamide. Study conclusions and caveats: Donor CD8+ memory clones often dominated recipient blood repertoires at later times. Tissue-infiltrating T cells from skin or gut overlapped little with blood T cells. TRB clonality was highly associated with recipient CMV seropositivity and reactivation.

Germline assignment: CDR1 SGDLS and CDR2 YYNGEE. V was pared by 4 bases and J by 2 bases, with 7 bases of the junction left unmatched. This CDR3 spans 15 amino acids. Sequencing used immunoSEQ multiplex PCR; TCRdb keeps in-frame clones, though not all of them. In the table there are 3,000 to 4,000 clones, under 80% of which are singletons. Sample share makes this clone hyperexpanded. Its antigen is not identified. The sample contains more than one DNA sequence encoding this CDR3. Sequenced sample: memory CD8+ T cells sorted from blood. The TCR comes from a man between 25 and 39 years old in good health and a related stem cell transplant donor. The rearrangement uses TRBV9 and TRBJ2-7, with 9 positions matching TRBD1. CDR3 sequence reads: CASSIGQGTAYEQYF. The CDR3 DNA is TGTGCCAGCAGCATCGGACAGGGGACGGCCTACGAGCAGTACTTC.